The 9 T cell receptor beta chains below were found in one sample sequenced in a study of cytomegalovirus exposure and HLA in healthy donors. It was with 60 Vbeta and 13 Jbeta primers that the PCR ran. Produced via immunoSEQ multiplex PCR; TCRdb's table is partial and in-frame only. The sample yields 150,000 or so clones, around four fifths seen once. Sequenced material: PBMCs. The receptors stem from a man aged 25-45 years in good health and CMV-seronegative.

The CDR3 sequence is CASRAGTATYEQYF. The CDR3 DNA sequence: TGTGCCAGCAGGGCCGGGACAGCTACCTACGAGCAGTACTTC. The chain is built from TRBV28 and TRBJ2-7; TRBD1 agrees at 7 bases. V lost 6 bases, J lost 2 bases, and 7 bases stayed unmatched. Germline V gene lookup returns CDR1 MDHEN and CDR2 SYDVKM. The CDR3 runs to 14 residues. Drawing the rest from reference TRBV28 and TRBJ2-7, the complete variable domain is DVKVTQSSRYLVKRTGEKVFLECVQDMDHENMFWYRQDPGLGLRLIYFSYDVKMKEKGDIPEGYSVSREKKERFSLILESASTNQTSMYLCASRAGTATYEQYFGPGTRLTVT.

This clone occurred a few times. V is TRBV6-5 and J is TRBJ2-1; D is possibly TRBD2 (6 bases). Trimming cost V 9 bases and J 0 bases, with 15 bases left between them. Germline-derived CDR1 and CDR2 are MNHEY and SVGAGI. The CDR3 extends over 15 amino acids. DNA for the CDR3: TGTGCCAGTGCCCGGGGGTTAGGCTCCTACAATGAGCAGTTCTTC. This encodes CASARGLGSYNEQFF.

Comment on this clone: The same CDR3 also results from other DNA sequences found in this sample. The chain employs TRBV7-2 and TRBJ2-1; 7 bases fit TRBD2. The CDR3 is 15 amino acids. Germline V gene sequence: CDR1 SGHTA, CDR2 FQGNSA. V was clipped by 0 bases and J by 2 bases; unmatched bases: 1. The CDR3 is CASSLAGGPYNEQFF. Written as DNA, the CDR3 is TGTGCCAGCAGCTTAGCGGGAGGGCCCTACAATGAGCAGTTCTTC.

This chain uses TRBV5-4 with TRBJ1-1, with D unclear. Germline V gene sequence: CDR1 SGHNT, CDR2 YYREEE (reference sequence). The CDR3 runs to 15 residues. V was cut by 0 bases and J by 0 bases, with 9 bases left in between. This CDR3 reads CASSLAGSMNTEAFF. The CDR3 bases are TGTGCCAGCAGCTTGGCGGGATCCATGAACACTGAAGCTTTCTTT.

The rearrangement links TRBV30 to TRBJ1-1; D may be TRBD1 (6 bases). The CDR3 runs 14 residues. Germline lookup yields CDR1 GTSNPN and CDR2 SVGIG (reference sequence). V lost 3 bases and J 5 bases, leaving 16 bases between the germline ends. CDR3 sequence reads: CAWRGGAGITEAFF. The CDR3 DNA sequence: TGTGCCTGGAGGGGGGGGGCAGGAATTACTGAAGCTTTCTTT.

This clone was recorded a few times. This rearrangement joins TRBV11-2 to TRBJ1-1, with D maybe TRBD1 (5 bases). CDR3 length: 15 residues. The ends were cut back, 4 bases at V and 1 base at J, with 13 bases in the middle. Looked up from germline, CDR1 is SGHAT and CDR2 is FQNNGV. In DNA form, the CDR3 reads TGTGCCAGCAGCTCGTCGGACAAGGCGAACACTGAAGCTTTCTTT. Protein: CASSSSDKANTEAFF. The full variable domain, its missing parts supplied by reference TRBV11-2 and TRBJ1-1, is EAGVAQSPRYKIIEKRQSVAFWCNPISGHATLYWYQQILGQGPKLLIQFQNNGVVDDSQLPKDRFSAERLKGVDSTLKIQPAKLEDSAVYLCASSSSDKANTEAFFGQGTRLTVV.

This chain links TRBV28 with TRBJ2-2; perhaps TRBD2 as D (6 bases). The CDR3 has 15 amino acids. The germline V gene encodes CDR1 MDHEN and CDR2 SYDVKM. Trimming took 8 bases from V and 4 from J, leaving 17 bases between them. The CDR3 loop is CASGPPGLRTGELFF. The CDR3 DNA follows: TGTGCCAGCGGACCCCCGGGACTGCGCACCGGGGAGCTGTTTTTT.

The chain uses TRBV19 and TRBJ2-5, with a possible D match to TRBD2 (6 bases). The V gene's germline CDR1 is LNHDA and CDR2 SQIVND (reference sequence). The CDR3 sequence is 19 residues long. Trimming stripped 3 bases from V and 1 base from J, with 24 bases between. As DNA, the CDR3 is TGTGCCAGTAGTATCGGAGTTCGCGGGAAGGGGCCTGTCCAAGAGACCCAGTACTTC. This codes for CASSIGVRGKGPVQETQYF.

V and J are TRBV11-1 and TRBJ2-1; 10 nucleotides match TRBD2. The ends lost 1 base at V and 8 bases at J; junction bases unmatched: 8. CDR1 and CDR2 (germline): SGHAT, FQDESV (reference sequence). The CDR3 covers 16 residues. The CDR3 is CASSLGASGRGHEQFF. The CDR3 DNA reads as TGTGCCAGCAGCTTAGGGGCTAGCGGGAGAGGACATGAGCAGTTCTTC.